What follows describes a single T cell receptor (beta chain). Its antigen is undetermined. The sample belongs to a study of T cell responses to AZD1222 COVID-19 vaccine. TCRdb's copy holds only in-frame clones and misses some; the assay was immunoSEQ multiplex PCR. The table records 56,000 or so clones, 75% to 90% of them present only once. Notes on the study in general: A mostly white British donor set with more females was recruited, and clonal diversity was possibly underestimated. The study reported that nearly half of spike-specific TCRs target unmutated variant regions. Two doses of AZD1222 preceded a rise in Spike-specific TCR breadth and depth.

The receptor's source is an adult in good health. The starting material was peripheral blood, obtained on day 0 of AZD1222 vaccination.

The chain's CDR3 is CASSGGLAGGLNEQFF. The DNA of the CDR3 is TGTGCCAGCAGTGGGGGACTAGCGGGGGGTTTGAATGAGCAGTTCTTC. The rearrangement joins TRBV6-1 to TRBJ2-1, with 15 bases that match TRBD2. CDR1 and CDR2 from the germline V gene are MNHNS and SASEGT. The CDR3 runs to 16 residues. J lost 7 bases, V lost 4 bases, and 5 bases had no gene match.